The source of this TCR beta chain is a study of T cells after yellow fever vaccination. Study findings and constraints: FACS-sorted repertoires could contain abundant clonotypes contaminating from the bulk population.

As TCR cDNA was made by 5'RACE template switching, a universal primer site and UMIs were added. TCRdb independently ran MiXCR on the 5' RACE reads; one entry per CDR3 protein. This repertoire shows about 130,000 distinct CDR3 sequences, under 9% found once; its top ten account for roughly 43%. This clonotype was seen ten or more times. As yet, its antigen is unknown. The germline gives CDR1 SGHAT, CDR2 FQNNGV. The CDR3 sequence is 12 residues long. Trimming cost V 4 bases and J 8 bases, with 11 bases left between them. This specimen was CD8+ T cells sorted from PBMCs, taken on the day of the yellow fever booster vaccination. The chain has TRBV11-2 and TRBJ1-1, with a possible D match to TRBD1 (6 bases). This sequence originates from a man aged 18 to 30 who received the YFV17D yellow fever vaccine. The CDR3 spells CASSSGGAEAFF. The CDR3 DNA reads TGTGCCAGCAGCTCCGGGGGGGCCGAAGCTTTCTTT.